The next 21 T cell receptor beta chains were all read from a single sample in a study of CD8+ T cells in alopecia areata. This sample's treatment: oral pan-JAK inhibitor, 5-10 mg twice daily. cDNA reverse transcribed from extracted RNA served as the sequencing template. Data came from immunoSEQ multiplex PCR; TCRdb stores just in-frame clones and leaves some out. The data show 270,000 or so clones, about three fifths seen once. The sample consisted of CD4+ T cells sorted from blood, taken at week 24, from a patient treated with tofacitinib. The receptors shown here come from a human donor with alopecia areata.

A single count supports this clone. The chain carries TRBV6-5 and TRBJ2-5; 7 bases are shared with TRBD2. The germline gives CDR1 MNHEY, CDR2 SVGAGI. The CDR3 sequence is 14 residues long. V trimming: 7 bases; J trimming: 1 base; junction bases outside the gene matches: 6. CDR3 loop: CASTSGGFQETQYF. In nucleotides, the CDR3 is TGTGCCAGCACCTCGGGAGGTTTCCAAGAGACCCAGTACTTC.

The chain recombines TRBV4-1 with TRBJ1-5; 7 positions match TRBD1. Germline-derived CDR1 and CDR2 are MGHRA and YSYEKL. J was trimmed by 6 bases and V by 6 bases; bases with no gene match: 11. The CDR3 sequence is 15 residues long. The CDR3 DNA is TGCGCCAGCAGTCCAGACAGGGTTTCGGTTCAGCCCCAGCATTTT. It translates to CASSPDRVSVQPQHF.

This clone was seen a handful of times. The V call is TRBV29-1, the J call TRBJ2-7; 7 bases align to TRBD2. The CDR3 has 13 residues. The V gene's germline CDR1 is SQVTM and CDR2 ANQGSEA. V dropped 2 bases and J dropped 3; count of bases not matched to a gene: 4. The CDR3 spells CSVEIRGVYEQYF. DNA for the CDR3: TGCAGCGTTGAAATACGGGGGGTCTACGAGCAGTACTTC.

The chain is built from TRBV29-1 and TRBJ1-1; D is perhaps TRBD1 (5 bases). The germline CDR1 and CDR2 sequences are SQVTM and ANQGSEA. V was pared by 5 bases and J by 3 bases, with 10 bases between. This CDR3 is built from 12 residues. The CDR3 DNA reads as TGCAGCGTTCTTGACAGCTACACTGAAGCTTTCTTT. Protein product: CSVLDSYTEAFF. Using reference TRBV29-1 and TRBJ1-1 for the parts outside the CDR3, the full variable domain is SAVISQKPSRDICQRGTSLTIQCQVDSQVTMMFWYRQQPGQSLTLIATANQGSEATYESGFVIDKFPISRPNLTFSTLTVSNMSPEDSSIYLCSVLDSYTEAFFGQGTRLTVV.

Points on this clone: The junction shows a germline mismatch at one end, possibly a read error. This chain connects TRBV9 to TRBJ2-2; no clear D gene. This CDR3 has 14 residues. Per the germline V gene, CDR1 is SGDLS and CDR2 is YYNGEE. The CDR3 here is CACSVVPLTGELFF. DNA of the CDR3: TGTGCCTGCAGCGTAGTCCCGCTCACCGGGGAGCTGTTTTTT.

This chain links TRBV19 with TRBJ1-1; D gene ambiguous. Trimming removed 3 bases from V and 8 bases from J, with 7 bases in between. This CDR3 region has 11 residues. Germline V gene data show CDR1 as LNHDA and CDR2 as SQIVND (reference sequence). CDR3 amino acids: CASSMGSEAFF. In nucleotides, the CDR3 is TGTGCCAGTAGTATGGGGTCAGAAGCTTTCTTT. Together with reference TRBV19 and TRBJ1-1, the CDR3 gives the full variable domain: DGGITQSPKYLFRKEGQNVTLSCEQNLNHDAMYWYRQDPGQGLRLIYYSQIVNDFQKGDIAEGYSVSREKKESFPLTVTSAQKNPTAFYLCASSMGSEAFFGQGTRLTVV.

This clone was seen more than once but under ten times. This chain links TRBV2 with TRBJ1-4; 7 bases fit TRBD1. This CDR3 is built from 13 residues. The junction had 4 bases not matched to a gene; V was cut back by 7 bases and J by 5 bases. CDR1 is SNHLY, CDR2 FYNNEI, per germline. This chain's CDR3 is CASKGALNEKLFF. As DNA, the CDR3 is TGTGCCAGCAAGGGGGCCCTCAATGAAAAACTGTTTTTT.

The chain employs TRBV4-3 and TRBJ2-5; a weak D match, TRBD2 (6 bases). Germline V lookup: CDR1 LGHNA, CDR2 YSLEER. This CDR3 spans 15 amino acids. Trimming pared 0 bases from V and 5 bases from J, leaving 13 bases between. The CDR3 region is CASSQESRGWETQYF. CDR3 nucleotides: TGCGCCAGCAGCCAAGAATCGCGGGGTTGGGAGACCCAGTACTTC.

This sequence joins TRBV5-6 and TRBJ1-1, with D tentatively TRBD1 (6 bases). In germline, CDR1 is SGHDT, CDR2 YYEEEE. The ends were cut back, 0 bases at V and 6 bases at J, with 9 bases in the middle. The CDR3 has 13 amino acids. The CDR3 nucleotides are TGTGCCAGCAGCTTGGACAGGGTCGCTGAAGCTTTCTTT. It codes for CASSLDRVAEAFF.

The V call is TRBV15, the J call TRBJ2-4; 8 positions match TRBD2. The germline V gene has CDR1 LNHNV and CDR2 YYDKDF (reference sequence). V dropped 2 bases and J dropped 1; count of bases not matched to a gene: 13. CDR3 length equals 19 residues. The CDR3 protein is CATSRTGTRSGMAKNIQYF. DNA of the CDR3: TGTGCCACCAGCAGAACAGGGACTAGGTCTGGGATGGCCAAAAACATTCAGTACTTC. Combining the CDR3 with reference TRBV15 and TRBJ2-4 gives the whole variable domain DAMVIQNPRYQVTQFGKPVTLSCSQTLNHNVMYWYQQKSSQAPKLLFHYYDKDFNNEADTPDNFQSRRPNTSFCFLDIRSPGLGDTAMYLCATSRTGTRSGMAKNIQYFGAGTRLSVL.

This clone has more than one count but fewer than ten. This rearrangement joins TRBV19 to TRBJ2-2; 7 positions agree with TRBD1. The CDR3 covers 13 residues. V shed 6 bases, J shed 4 bases, and the junction held 2 bases outside the gene matches. Germline V gene data show CDR1 as LNHDA and CDR2 as SQIVND (reference sequence). The DNA of the CDR3 is TGTGCCAGTAGGGGACAGCCCACCGGGGAGCTGTTTTTT. This sequence encodes CASRGQPTGELFF.

This clone has a handful of counts. The chain uses TRBV25-1 and TRBJ2-2; the match to TRBD1 covers 7 bases. The CDR3 contains 14 residues. The germline gives CDR1 MGHDK, CDR2 SYGVNS. V trimming: 4 bases; J trimming: 4 bases; junction bases outside the gene matches: 3. CDR3 DNA: TGTGCCAGCAGTGTGAGGGGGCGCACCGGGGAGCTGTTTTTT. Protein product: CASSVRGRTGELFF.

The chain employs TRBV7-8 and TRBJ2-2; tentative D call: TRBD1 (5 bases). With 5 bases removed from V and 8 bases from J, the gap between germline ends came to 12 bases. The CDR3 sequence is 13 residues long. Per the germline V gene, CDR1 is SGHVS and CDR2 is FQNEAQ. This chain's CDR3 is CASSQTPGGELFF. Here the CDR3 DNA reads TGTGCCAGCAGCCAAACCCCAGGGGGGGAGCTGTTTTTT. The full variable domain, with the rest looked up from reference TRBV7-8 and TRBJ2-2, is GAGVSQSPRYKVAKRGQDVALRCDPISGHVSLFWYQQALGQGPEFLTYFQNEAQLDKSGLPSDRFFAERPEGSVSTLKIQRTQQEDSAVYLCASSQTPGGELFFGEGSRLTVL.

The chain carries TRBV29-1 and TRBJ2-5, with D possibly matching TRBD2 (5 bases). Germline V gives CDR1 SQVTM, CDR2 ANQGSEA. This CDR3 has 14 residues. Trimming pared 3 bases from V and 5 bases from J, leaving 16 bases between. The CDR3 region is CSVEKATRGETQYF. Written as DNA, the CDR3 is TGCAGCGTTGAGAAGGCAACACGAGGGGAGACCCAGTACTTC.

Here the CDR3 DNA reads TGCGCCAGCAGCGCCTTCGGGACAGGTAGCACAGATACGCAGTATTTT. Its translation is CASSAFGTGSTDTQYF. V and J are TRBV4-3 and TRBJ2-3, with TRBD1 identical over 8 bases. The length of the CDR3 is 16 residues. Germline V gives CDR1 LGHNA, CDR2 YSLEER. V lost 5 bases and J lost 0; bases outside the gene matches: 7.

The chain carries TRBV5-1 and TRBJ2-5, with unresolved D. This CDR3 has 13 amino acids. Germline V gene sequence: CDR1 SGHRS, CDR2 YFSETQ. The ends were cut back, 4 bases at V and 5 bases at J, with 12 bases in the middle. CDR3 DNA sequence: TGCGCCAGCAGCCGCGGTTACGAGGAGACCCAGTACTTC. Protein sequence: CASSRGYEETQYF.

Only one count was recorded for this clone. The chain uses TRBV11-2 and TRBJ2-7; TRBD2 agrees at 11 bases. Germline V lookup: CDR1 SGHAT, CDR2 FQNNGV. The ends lost 1 base at V and 3 bases at J; junction bases unmatched: 5. CDR3 size: 16 residues. CDR3 in DNA: TGTGCCAGCAGCTTAGCCCGACTAGCGGGAAACTACGAGCAGTACTTC. It translates to CASSLARLAGNYEQYF.

V and J are TRBV7-2 and TRBJ2-2; a weak D match, TRBD2 (5 bases). The CDR3 extends over 13 amino acids. The V end was cut by 7 bases, the J end by 5 bases, with 11 bases between. The germline V gene encodes CDR1 SGHTA and CDR2 FQGNSA. The CDR3 DNA follows: TGTGCCAGCACCCTACGGAGGACCGGGGAGCTGTTTTTT. It codes for CASTLRRTGELFF.

This chain links TRBV4-3 with TRBJ2-5; D gene uncertain. Germline V CDR1 and CDR2: LGHNA, YSLEER. The CDR3 runs to 13 residues. Trimming shortened V by 0 bases and J by 5 bases, and 7 bases separated the two germline ends. CDR3 nucleotide sequence: TGCGCCAGCAGCCAAGATCAGAGCGAGACCCAGTACTTC. Its translation: CASSQDQSETQYF.

The chain joins TRBV10-3 to TRBJ1-1; no firm D call. V lost 6 bases to trimming and J lost 4 bases, with 12 bases between them. CDR3 length: 13 residues. Germline V lookup: CDR1 ENHRY, CDR2 SYGVKD. The CDR3 here is CAISSRLGTEAFF. CDR3 nucleotide sequence: TGTGCCATCAGCTCTAGGCTGGGCACTGAAGCTTTCTTT.

The chain links TRBV5-1 to TRBJ2-1, with a tentative D call TRBD1 (5 bases). Trimming removed 2 bases from V and 9 bases from J, with 9 bases in between. This CDR3 comprises 12 residues. In germline, CDR1 is SGHRS, CDR2 YFSETQ. DNA of the CDR3: TGCGCCAGCAGCTTCAGGGTCACTGAGCAGTTCTTC. This gives the protein CASSFRVTEQFF.